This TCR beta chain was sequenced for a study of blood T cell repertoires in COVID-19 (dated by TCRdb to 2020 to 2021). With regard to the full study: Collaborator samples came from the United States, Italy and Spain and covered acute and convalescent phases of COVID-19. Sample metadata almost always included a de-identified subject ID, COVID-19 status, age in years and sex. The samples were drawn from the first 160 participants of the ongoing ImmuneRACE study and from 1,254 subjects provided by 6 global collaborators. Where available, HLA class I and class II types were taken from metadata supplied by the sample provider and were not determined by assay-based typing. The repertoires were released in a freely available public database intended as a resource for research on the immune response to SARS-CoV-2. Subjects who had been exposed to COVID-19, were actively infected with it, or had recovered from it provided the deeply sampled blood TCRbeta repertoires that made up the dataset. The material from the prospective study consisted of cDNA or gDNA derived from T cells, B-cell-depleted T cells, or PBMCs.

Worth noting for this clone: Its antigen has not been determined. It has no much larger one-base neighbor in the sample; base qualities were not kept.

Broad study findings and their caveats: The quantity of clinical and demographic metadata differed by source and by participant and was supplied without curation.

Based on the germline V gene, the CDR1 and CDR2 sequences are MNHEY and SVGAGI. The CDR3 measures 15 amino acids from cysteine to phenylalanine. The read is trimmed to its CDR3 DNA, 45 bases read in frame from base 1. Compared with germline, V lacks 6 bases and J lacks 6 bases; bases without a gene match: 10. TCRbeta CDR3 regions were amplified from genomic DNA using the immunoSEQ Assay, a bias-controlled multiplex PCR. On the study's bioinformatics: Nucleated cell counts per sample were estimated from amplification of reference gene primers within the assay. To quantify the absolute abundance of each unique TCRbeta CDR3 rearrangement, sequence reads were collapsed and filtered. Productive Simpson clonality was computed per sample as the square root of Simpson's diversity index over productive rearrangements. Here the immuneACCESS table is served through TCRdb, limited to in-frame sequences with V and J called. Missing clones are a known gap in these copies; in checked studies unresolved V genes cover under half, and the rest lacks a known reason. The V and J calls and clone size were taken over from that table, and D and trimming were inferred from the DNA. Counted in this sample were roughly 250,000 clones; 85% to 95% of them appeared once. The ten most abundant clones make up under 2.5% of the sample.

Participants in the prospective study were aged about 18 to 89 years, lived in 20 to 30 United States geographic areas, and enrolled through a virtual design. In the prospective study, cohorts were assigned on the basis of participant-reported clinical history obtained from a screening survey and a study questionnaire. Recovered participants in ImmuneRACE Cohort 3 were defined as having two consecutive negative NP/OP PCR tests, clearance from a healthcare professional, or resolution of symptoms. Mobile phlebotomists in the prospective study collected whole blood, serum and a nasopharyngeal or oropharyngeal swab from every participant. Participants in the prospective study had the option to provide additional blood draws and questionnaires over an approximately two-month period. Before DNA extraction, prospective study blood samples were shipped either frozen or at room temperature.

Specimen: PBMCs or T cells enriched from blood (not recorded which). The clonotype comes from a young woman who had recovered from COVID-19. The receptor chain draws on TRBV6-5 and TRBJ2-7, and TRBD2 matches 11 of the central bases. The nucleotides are TGTGCCAGCAGGGGGTGGGGACTAGCGGTCTCCGAGCAGTACTTC. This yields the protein CASRGWGLAVSEQYF.